Each of the 19 T cell receptor beta chains below was sequenced from the same sample in a study of shared clonotypes between healthy human individuals. Sequencing used immunoSEQ multiplex PCR; TCRdb keeps in-frame clones, though not all of them. Counted here are 400,000 to 600,000 clones, roughly 80% occurring once; the ten biggest clones make up roughly 13%. Sequencing was performed on PBMCs. The receptors stem from a woman in her forties in good health. Some clones in this sample may be carry-over from other donors' samples.

The chain couples TRBV5-1 to TRBJ2-1; 10 positions agree with TRBD2. Germline loops: CDR1 SGHRS, CDR2 YFSETQ. This CDR3 comprises 15 residues. The V gene end was trimmed by 2 bases and the J gene end by 9 bases; junction bases not matched to a gene: 8. The CDR3 region is CASSFGLAEGIEQFF. The CDR3 region has the DNA TGCGCCAGCAGCTTCGGACTAGCGGAGGGCATTGAGCAGTTCTTC.

The V call is TRBV18, the J call TRBJ1-1; TRBD1 is a possible D gene (6 bases). Trimming removed 3 bases from V and 6 bases from J, with 17 bases in between. The CDR3 is 15 residues long. Per germline, CDR1 KGHSH and CDR2 LQKENI. For the CDR3, the DNA is TGTGCCAGCTCACCCATTACAGGGCGGGGGGCTGAAGCTTTCTTT. It specifies CASSPITGRGAEAFF.

The rearrangement links TRBV6-6 to TRBJ2-7; the D is unclear. V shed 0 bases and J shed 0 bases, with 9 bases lying between them. The CDR3 is 15 residues long. Germline CDR1 MNHNY, CDR2 SVGAGI (reference sequence). The CDR3, as DNA: TGTGCCAGCAGTTACTCGAGTACAGCCTCCTACGAGCAGTACTTC. Its protein product is CASSYSSTASYEQYF.

Details on this clone: The sample has other DNA sequences that encode this CDR3 too. This chain uses TRBV18 with TRBJ2-1; 8 nucleotides line up with TRBD2. V lost 6 bases and J lost 5; bases outside the gene matches: 9. CDR1 and CDR2 from the germline V gene are KGHSH and LQKENI. The CDR3 is made up of 15 amino acids. The CDR3 spells CASSPGLAGNNEQFF. In DNA form, the CDR3 reads TGTGCCAGCTCCCCGGGGTTAGCGGGAAACAATGAGCAGTTCTTC.

The J gene is TRBJ2-3, the V gene TRBV5-4, with unresolved D. Per germline, CDR1 SGHNT and CDR2 YYREEE (reference sequence). V dropped 4 bases and J dropped 0 bases, with 12 bases sitting between them. The CDR3 extends over 15 amino acids. CDR3 sequence reads: CASSRSARSTDTQYF. The CDR3 nucleotides are TGTGCCAGCAGCCGATCGGCACGAAGCACAGATACGCAGTATTTT.

The chain is built from TRBV15 and TRBJ2-3; D remains ambiguous. This CDR3 is built from 11 residues. From germline, CDR1 is LNHNV and CDR2 YYDKDF (reference sequence). With 2 bases removed from V and 6 bases from J, the gap between germline ends came to 3 bases. CDR3 protein: CATSRWDTQYF. CDR3 nucleotide sequence: TGTGCCACCAGCAGATGGGATACGCAGTATTTT.

The chain links TRBV6-6 to TRBJ2-2; D is unresolved. The V gene lost 5 bases and the J gene lost 6 bases, with 10 bases spanning the gap. The CDR3 extends over 13 amino acids. Looked up from germline, CDR1 is MNHNY and CDR2 is SVGAGI (reference sequence). This CDR3 reads CASSRTVSGELFF. In DNA, the CDR3 is TGTGCCAGCAGTCGCACTGTCTCCGGGGAGCTGTTTTTT.

This chain joins TRBV4-1 and TRBJ2-7, with no clear D. Trimming shortened V by 0 bases and J by 5 bases, and 11 bases separated the two germline ends. Germline loops: CDR1 MGHRA, CDR2 YSYEKL. The CDR3 has 14 amino acids. In nucleotides, the CDR3 is TGCGCCAGCAGCCAAGATGTCAGGTATCACGAGCAGTACTTC. As protein: CASSQDVRYHEQYF.

The gene calls are TRBV28 and TRBJ2-7; TRBD2 aligns across 9 bases. V was pared by 6 bases and J by 7 bases, with 10 bases of the junction left unmatched. The CDR3 sequence is 14 residues long. Germline V gene sequence: CDR1 MDHEN, CDR2 SYDVKM. CDR3: CASRRGRALGEQYF. CDR3 nucleotides: TGTGCCAGCAGACGCGGGAGGGCGCTCGGGGAGCAGTACTTC.

V gene TRBV19 combines with J gene TRBJ2-7; D remains ambiguous. The CDR3 runs to 13 residues. Germline V lookup: CDR1 LNHDA, CDR2 SQIVND (reference sequence). V gave up 10 bases and J gave up 2 bases, with 15 bases separating them. The CDR3 sequence: CATKGLAAYEQYF. CDR3 nucleotides: TGTGCCACCAAAGGGTTGGCAGCCTACGAGCAGTACTTC.

Remarks on this clone: Other DNA sequences in the same sample also yield this CDR3. The rearrangement joins TRBV5-1 to TRBJ1-4; 9 bases align to TRBD1. The ends lost 0 bases at V and 7 bases at J; junction bases unmatched: 4. Looked up from germline, CDR1 is SGHRS and CDR2 is YFSETQ. The CDR3 extends over 15 amino acids. CDR3 loop: CASSLAGQGGEKLFF. The CDR3 coding sequence is TGCGCCAGCAGCTTGGCGGGACAGGGTGGTGAAAAACTGTTTTTT.

This rearrangement joins TRBV9 to TRBJ2-7; no definite D call. Trimming removed 2 bases at V and 6 bases at J, with 18 bases between. This CDR3 has 15 amino acids. Germline V gene data show CDR1 as SGDLS and CDR2 as YYNGEE. CDR3 DNA sequence: TGTGCCAGCAGCGTTCGTGGCTCAGCCGCGGCCGAGCAGTACTTC. Protein: CASSVRGSAAAEQYF.

J is TRBJ2-1 and V is TRBV9, with D possibly matching TRBD1 (6 bases). Trimming stripped 5 bases from V and 7 bases from J, with 10 bases between. The germline gives CDR1 SGDLS, CDR2 YYNGEE. The CDR3 is made up of 12 amino acids. Here the CDR3 reads CASSTTGNEQFF. Written as DNA, the CDR3 is TGTGCCAGCAGTACTACAGGGAATGAGCAGTTCTTC.

The sample holds many counts of this clone. Other nucleotide sequences from this sample produce the same CDR3. CDR3 region: CAISEGQSYGYTF. CDR3 DNA: TGTGCCATCAGCGAGGGGCAGAGCTATGGCTACACCTTC. This sequence joins TRBV10-3 and TRBJ1-2; possible D gene TRBD1, 5 bases. Trimming pared 6 bases from V and 4 bases from J, leaving 12 bases between. The length of the CDR3 is 13 residues. Germline CDR1 is ENHRY and CDR2 is SYGVKD.

The chain joins TRBV7-9 to TRBJ2-5; 10 positions agree with TRBD2. V gave up 0 bases and J gave up 5 bases; unmatched junction bases: 3. CDR3 size: 15 residues. Germline CDR1 is SEHNR and CDR2 is FQNEAQ (reference sequence). The CDR3 loop is CASSLALAGAETQYF. The CDR3 region has the DNA TGTGCCAGCAGCTTAGCGCTAGCGGGAGCTGAGACCCAGTACTTC. Looking up the rest from reference TRBV7-9 and TRBJ2-5 gives the full variable domain: DTGVSQNPRHKITKRGQNVTFRCDPISEHNRLYWYRQTLGQGPEFLTYFQNEAQLEKSRLLSDRFSAERPKGSFSTLEIQRTEQGDSAMYLCASSLALAGAETQYFGPGTRLLVL.

The rearrangement uses TRBV5-1 and TRBJ2-7; the D is unclear. There are 13 residues in the CDR3. Germline CDR1 reads SGHRS; CDR2 reads YFSETQ. The V gene lost 2 bases and the J gene lost 5 bases, with 11 bases spanning the gap. The CDR3 here is CASSFNPRDEQYF. The CDR3 DNA reads as TGCGCCAGCAGCTTCAACCCTAGAGACGAGCAGTACTTC.

This sequence joins TRBV6-1 and TRBJ2-4, with 12 bases that match TRBD1. V was clipped by 4 bases and J by 2 bases; unmatched bases: 3. Germline CDR1 reads MNHNS; CDR2 reads SASEGT. The CDR3 is 16 residues long. CDR3 sequence reads: CASSAGTGGSKNIQYF. DNA of the CDR3: TGTGCCAGCAGTGCCGGGACAGGGGGCTCCAAAAACATTCAGTACTTC.

The chain has TRBV5-1 and TRBJ1-4; D gene ambiguous. Trimming took 0 bases from V and 5 from J, leaving 8 bases between them. The V gene's germline CDR1 is SGHRS and CDR2 YFSETQ. CDR3 size: 14 residues. CDR3 coding DNA: TGCGCCAGCAGCTTGGGGACCGAGAATGAAAAACTGTTTTTT. As protein: CASSLGTENEKLFF. The whole variable domain, filled in from reference TRBV5-1 and TRBJ1-4, reads KAGVTQTPRYLIKTRGQQVTLSCSPISGHRSVSWYQQTPGQGLQFLFEYFSETQRNKGNFPGRFSGRQFSNSRSEMNVSTLELGDSALYLCASSLGTENEKLFFGSGTQLSVL.

V usage is TRBV30 and J usage is TRBJ1-1; D may be TRBD1 (6 bases). Trimming took 4 bases from V and 11 from J, leaving 14 bases between them. The germline CDR1 and CDR2 sequences are GTSNPN and SVGIG (reference sequence). The CDR3 runs to 11 residues. The CDR3 coding sequence is TGTGCCTGGATAAGGGGGGGAATGGCTTTCTTT. Its protein is CAWIRGGMAFF. The complete variable domain, with remaining parts taken from reference TRBV30 and TRBJ1-1, reads SQTIHQWPATLVQPVGSPLSLECTVEGTSNPNLYWYRQAAGRGLQLLFYSVGIGQISSEVPQNLSASRPQDRQFILSSKKLLLSDSGFYLCAWIRGGMAFFGQGTRLTVV.